Shown below are 32 T cell receptor beta chains from a single sample sequenced in a study of blood T cell repertoires in COVID-19. Clones were read by immunoSEQ multiplex PCR, and TCRdb kept only the in-frame ones, dropping some. The sample contains roughly 160,000 clones, approximately 80% of which appear only once. The sample consisted of PBMCs or T cells enriched from blood (not recorded which). The receptor source for this set is a man in his fifties who had recovered from COVID-19.

The chain joins TRBV21-1 to TRBJ1-4; the table's D call, TRBD1, was not checked against the DNA. TRBV21-1 is tagged as a pseudogene. This CDR3 is 20 amino acids long. DNA for the CDR3: TGTGCCAGCAGCAAAGCGCTGTTAAAACAGGGTCGTGATACTAATGAAAAACTGTTTTTT. Translation gives CASSKALLKQGRDTNEKLFF.

The chain couples TRBV5-4 to TRBJ2-1; 7 bases map to TRBD1. Trimming cost V 4 bases and J 2 bases; bases outside gene matches: 9. The CDR3 sequence is 16 residues long. CDR1 SGHNT and CDR2 YYREEE come from the germline V gene (reference sequence). In DNA, the CDR3 is TGTGCCAGCAGCCCTCCAGGGGGACGGCCCTACAATGAGCAGTTCTTC. Amino acids: CASSPPGGRPYNEQFF.

The chain is built from TRBV11-2 and TRBJ2-1; TRBD1 might be the D (5 bases). V was cut by 4 bases and J by 8 bases, with 21 bases left in between. The CDR3 runs to 16 residues. The germline V gene has CDR1 SGHAT and CDR2 FQNNGV. The CDR3 bases are TGTGCCAGCAGCTCGACAGTTTTTAGGGTCGTCGATGAGCAGTTCTTC. This codes for CASSSTVFRVVDEQFF.

The rearrangement joins TRBV10-3 to TRBJ2-2; 7 bases are a match to TRBD1. Germline V gene sequence: CDR1 ENHRY, CDR2 SYGVKD. The CDR3 consists of 15 residues. With V trimmed by 2 bases and J by 2 bases, 2 bases remained unmatched. The CDR3 loop is CAISETGENTGELFF. The CDR3 region has the DNA TGTGCCATCAGTGAGACAGGGGAAAACACCGGGGAGCTGTTTTTT.

This chain links TRBV3-1 (or the pseudogene TRBV3-2) with TRBJ2-5; TRBD2 agrees at 7 bases. CDR1 is LGHDT, CDR2 YNNKEL, per germline (reference sequence). V gave up 1 base and J gave up 4 bases; unmatched junction bases: 3. This CDR3 region has 14 residues. The CDR3 DNA reads as TGTGCCAGCAGCCAAGCGCCGGGGGGAGAGACCCAGTACTTC. Protein product: CASSQAPGGETQYF.

This sequence joins TRBV5-1 and TRBJ1-3, with TRBD1 as a possible D gene (6 bases). The CDR3 totals 14 residues. Trimming removed 5 bases at V and 5 bases at J, with 14 bases between. From germline, CDR1 is SGHRS and CDR2 YFSETQ. CDR3 sequence: CASSQGSSRNTIYF. For the CDR3, the DNA is TGCGCCAGCAGTCAGGGGAGTTCAAGAAACACCATATATTTT. Variable domain in full (rest from reference TRBV5-1 and TRBJ1-3): KAGVTQTPRYLIKTRGQQVTLSCSPISGHRSVSWYQQTPGQGLQFLFEYFSETQRNKGNFPGRFSGRQFSNSRSEMNVSTLELGDSALYLCASSQGSSRNTIYFGEGSWLTVV.

The chain joins TRBV27 to TRBJ2-2, with 10 bases identical to TRBD1. This CDR3 has 18 amino acids. CDR1 MNHEY and CDR2 SMNVEV come from the germline V gene (reference sequence). Trimming at V came to 2 bases and at J to 3 bases, leaving 9 bases not matched to a gene. In DNA form, the CDR3 reads TGTGCCAGCAGTTTACTACCGGACAGGGGGTTGTACACCGGGGAGCTGTTTTTT. It is translated as CASSLLPDRGLYTGELFF.

This clone was found once. The chain employs TRBV5-6 and TRBJ2-7; tentative D call: TRBD2 (6 bases). Germline values: CDR1 SGHDT, CDR2 YYEEEE. V was shortened by 4 bases and J by 2 bases, with 19 bases between the two germline ends. This CDR3 spans 16 amino acids. The chain's CDR3 is CASSPAGRYTTYEQYF. The CDR3 nucleotides read TGTGCCAGCAGCCCCGCGGGACGGTATACCACCTACGAGCAGTACTTC.

The chain carries TRBV9 and TRBJ2-7, with D perhaps matching TRBD1 (6 bases). The CDR3 extends over 14 amino acids. Per the germline V gene, CDR1 is SGDLS and CDR2 is YYNGEE. Trimming pared 4 bases from V and 0 bases from J, leaving 11 bases between. As DNA, the CDR3 is TGTGCCAGCAGCCCTCAACAGGGCTCCTACGAGCAGTACTTC. Translated, it gives CASSPQQGSYEQYF.

The chain is built from TRBV7-3 and TRBJ2-1; D call uncertain. Germline values: CDR1 SGHTA, CDR2 FQGTGA. The V end was cut by 5 bases, the J end by 9 bases, with 14 bases between. This CDR3 has 13 residues. CDR3 bases: TGTGCCAGCAGCCTTAGGAGAGCTGGTGAGCAGTTCTTC. Amino acid sequence: CASSLRRAGEQFF.

This chain uses TRBV27 with TRBJ2-5; TRBD1 aligns across 10 bases. The CDR3 is made up of 17 amino acids. Germline loops: CDR1 MNHEY, CDR2 SMNVEV (reference sequence). V lost 5 bases to trimming and J lost 2 bases; unmatched junction nucleotides: 11. CDR3 sequence (DNA): TGTGCCAGCAGTCCAGGGAGACGGACAGGGGGTCAAGAGACCCAGTACTTC. It yields the protein CASSPGRRTGGQETQYF.

The chain combines TRBV6-5 with TRBJ2-3; D gene uncertain. There are 15 residues in the CDR3. Germline V lookup: CDR1 MNHEY, CDR2 SVGAGI. V lost 0 bases to trimming and J lost 0 bases, with 7 bases between them. Here the CDR3 DNA reads TGTGCCAGCAGTTACTCCGAGGTTAGCACAGATACGCAGTATTTT. Encoded protein: CASSYSEVSTDTQYF.

CDR3 nucleotides: TGCGCCAGCAGCCATATTAGCGGGGGGCCCGCCTCCTACGAGCAGTACTTC. This sequence encodes CASSHISGGPASYEQYF. This rearrangement joins TRBV4-1 to TRBJ2-7, with TRBD2 matching 10 bases. This CDR3 comprises 17 residues. The V gene's germline CDR1 is MGHRA and CDR2 YSYEKL. V was pared by 3 bases and J by 0 bases, with 8 bases of the junction left unmatched.

The table lists this clone with a few counts. CDR3 coding DNA: TGTGCCAGCAAGATATCACGAGAAGGACTCTACGAGCAGTACTTC. This translates into CASKISREGLYEQYF. The gene calls are TRBV6-5 and TRBJ2-7, with D perhaps matching TRBD2 (5 bases). The germline V gene encodes CDR1 MNHEY and CDR2 SVGAGI. Trimming took off 7 bases at V and 3 bases at J, with 19 bases between the two ends. This CDR3 has 15 residues.

This chain joins TRBV2 and TRBJ1-2, with 10 bases matching TRBD1. V trimming: 3 bases; J trimming: 6 bases; junction bases outside the gene matches: 7. This CDR3 region has 15 residues. From germline, CDR1 is SNHLY and CDR2 FYNNEI. The CDR3 DNA sequence: TGTGCCAGCAGTGAGGGACTCGGGACAGGGGATGGCTACACCTTC. Amino acid sequence: CASSEGLGTGDGYTF.

V gene TRBV5-4 combines with J gene TRBJ2-3; 9 positions match TRBD1. The junction had 8 bases not matched to a gene; V was cut back by 1 base and J by 2 bases. CDR1 is SGHNT and CDR2 is YYREEE in the germline V gene (reference sequence). The CDR3 extends over 17 amino acids. CDR3: CASSLRRTGEITDTQYF. In DNA, the CDR3 is TGTGCCAGCAGCTTGAGGAGGACAGGGGAAATCACAGATACGCAGTATTTT.

This sequence joins TRBV19 and TRBJ2-7, with D perhaps TRBD2 (5 bases). V was clipped by 4 bases and J by 7 bases, with 17 bases between them. The germline gives CDR1 LNHDA, CDR2 SQIVND (reference sequence). This CDR3 region has 14 residues. The CDR3 region has the DNA TGTGCCAGTAGTAGTGGCAGGAGCGGTAGAGAGCAGTACTTC. Translated: CASSSGRSGREQYF.

The chain joins TRBV5-1 to TRBJ1-1, with unresolved D. Germline V gene data show CDR1 as SGHRS and CDR2 as YFSETQ. This CDR3 is built from 15 residues. The V gene lost 0 bases and the J gene lost 0 bases, with 9 bases spanning the gap. CDR3 DNA: TGCGCCAGCAGCTTGGCCACGGGTATGAACACTGAAGCTTTCTTT. The encoded protein is CASSLATGMNTEAFF.

The V call is TRBV9, the J call TRBJ2-7; 9 bases are shared with TRBD1. The CDR3 runs to 15 residues. V was pared by 4 bases and J by 0 bases, with 5 bases of the junction left unmatched. Germline loops: CDR1 SGDLS, CDR2 YYNGEE. CDR3 bases: TGTGCCAGCAGCCAACAGGGGGCTAGCTCCTACGAGCAGTACTTC. Protein sequence: CASSQQGASSYEQYF.

The rearrangement links TRBV18 to TRBJ2-5; 7 bases are a match to TRBD1. The CDR3 length is 13 residues. Germline loops: CDR1 KGHSH, CDR2 LQKENI. J lost 5 bases, V lost 4 bases, and 4 bases had no gene match. The CDR3 DNA follows: TGTGCCAGCTCACAAAGACAGGGTGAGACCCAGTACTTC. This codes for CASSQRQGETQYF.

The rearrangement links TRBV6-5 to TRBJ1-1; D might be TRBD1 (5 bases). Trimming pared 6 bases from V and 0 bases from J, leaving 14 bases between. Germline CDR1 reads MNHEY; CDR2 reads SVGAGI. The CDR3 is 15 amino acids. CDR3: CASRRGEGMNTEAFF. As DNA, the CDR3 is TGTGCCAGCAGACGCGGGGAGGGGATGAACACTGAAGCTTTCTTT.

This rearrangement joins TRBV3-1 (or the pseudogene TRBV3-2) to TRBJ2-5; TRBD2 agrees at 10 bases. The germline CDR1 and CDR2 sequences are LGHDT and YNNKEL (reference sequence). V lost 6 bases and J lost 1; bases outside the gene matches: 5. The CDR3 contains 15 residues. The CDR3 sequence: CASRPSGGLQETQYF. CDR3 DNA sequence: TGTGCCAGCAGGCCTAGCGGGGGACTCCAAGAGACCCAGTACTTC.

J is TRBJ1-1 and V is TRBV11-2; tentatively, D is TRBD1 (5 bases). V was pared by 11 bases and J by 1 base, with 11 bases between. The CDR3 runs to 12 residues. The germline gives CDR1 SGHAT, CDR2 FQNNGV. CDR3 in DNA: TGTGCCGTGCGGGGGAGGAACACTGAAGCTTTCTTT. This translates into CAVRGRNTEAFF.

The chain is built from TRBV18 and TRBJ2-7; D might be TRBD2 (5 bases). Per germline, CDR1 KGHSH and CDR2 LQKENI. The CDR3 is 14 residues long. With 4 bases removed from V and 0 bases from J, the gap between germline ends came to 10 bases. Here the CDR3 reads CASSLLGSSYEQYF. The DNA of the CDR3 is TGTGCCAGCTCACTTTTGGGGAGCTCCTACGAGCAGTACTTC.

This clone was detected once. The chain has TRBV27 and TRBJ2-2; the match to TRBD1 covers 7 bases. V trimming: 4 bases; J trimming: 4 bases; junction bases outside the gene matches: 3. The CDR3 loop spans 14 amino acids. CDR1 is MNHEY and CDR2 is SMNVEV in the germline V gene (reference sequence). The CDR3 DNA sequence: TGTGCCAGCAGTTGGGACAGCTCCACCGGGGAGCTGTTTTTT. This codes for CASSWDSSTGELFF.

This clone was counted a single time. V is TRBV6-5 and J is TRBJ1-1; 10 positions match TRBD1. With V trimmed by 2 bases and J by 9 bases, 3 bases remained unmatched. There are 13 residues in the CDR3. Germline loops: CDR1 MNHEY, CDR2 SVGAGI. The CDR3 spells CASSYAGQGKAFF. Here the CDR3 DNA reads TGTGCCAGCAGTTACGCGGGACAGGGGAAAGCTTTCTTT.

This rearrangement joins TRBV29-1 to TRBJ2-7; D is undetermined. Trimming removed 4 bases from V and 2 bases from J, with 12 bases in between. The CDR3 is made up of 13 amino acids. Per germline, CDR1 SQVTM and CDR2 ANQGSEA. The CDR3 is CSVGGNLPYEQYF. CDR3 nucleotide sequence: TGCAGCGTTGGAGGCAACCTACCCTACGAGCAGTACTTC.

The J gene is TRBJ2-1, the V gene TRBV18, with 7 bases aligning to TRBD1. This CDR3 is built from 16 residues. V dropped 3 bases and J dropped 0; count of bases not matched to a gene: 5. The germline gives CDR1 KGHSH, CDR2 LQKENI. The CDR3 loop reads CASSPNRGSSYNEQFF. In nucleotides, the CDR3 is TGTGCCAGCTCACCGAACAGGGGTAGCTCCTACAATGAGCAGTTCTTC.

V and J are TRBV28 and TRBJ1-5; 7 positions agree with TRBD1. The ends lost 2 bases at V and 6 bases at J; junction bases unmatched: 7. Germline CDR1 is MDHEN and CDR2 is SYDVKM. This CDR3 is 15 amino acids long. This CDR3 reads CASSLSQGVGQPQHF. DNA of the CDR3: TGTGCCAGCAGTTTAAGCCAGGGGGTTGGTCAGCCCCAGCATTTT.

This clone was detected only once. The V call is TRBV5-1, the J call TRBJ1-3; 7 nucleotides agree with TRBD1. Unmatched junction bases numbered 10, after V lost 4 bases and J lost 0 bases. Germline V gene data show CDR1 as SGHRS and CDR2 as YFSETQ. CDR3 size: 17 residues. The DNA of the CDR3 is TGCGCCAGCAGCCGACAGGGACACGGCAACTCTGGAAACACCATATATTTT. Translating it yields CASSRQGHGNSGNTIYF.

The V call is TRBV30, the J call TRBJ2-7, with D possibly matching TRBD1 (5 bases). V was trimmed by 1 base and J by 2 bases, leaving 9 bases between them. Germline CDR1 reads GTSNPN; CDR2 reads SVGIG (reference sequence). The CDR3 runs to 13 residues. CDR3 nucleotides: TGTGCCTGGAGTGCGCAGGGAACCTACGAGCAGTACTTC. This codes for CAWSAQGTYEQYF.

The chain employs TRBV6-5 and TRBJ2-7, with a weak D call TRBD2 (6 bases). This CDR3 spans 13 amino acids. Deletions cut 6 bases from V and 5 bases from J, with 14 bases between. Germline V gene data show CDR1 as MNHEY and CDR2 as SVGAGI. The CDR3 region is CASSLEGRHEQYF. CDR3 coding DNA: TGTGCCAGCAGCCTCGAAGGGAGGCACGAGCAGTACTTC.